The source of this T cell receptor (beta chain) is a study of cytomegalovirus exposure and HLA in healthy donors. Across the study: Samples from HLA-typed donors yielded 65 million to 85 million unique TCRs in an early data release.

The ends were cut back, 5 bases at V and 3 bases at J, with 16 bases in the middle. CDR3 length: 15 residues. Germline assignment: CDR1 SEHNR and CDR2 FQNEAQ (reference sequence). General study findings and limits: There were some V segments, including TRBV6-2 and TRBV6-3, excluded as indistinguishable.

Primers for the PCR totalled 60 Vbeta and 13 Jbeta. Assay: immunoSEQ multiplex PCR; the TCRdb copy retains only in-frame clones and omits some. The data hold approximately 110,000 clones, with about 84% observed a single time. This clone was counted once. Antigen unknown. The V gene is TRBV7-9, the J gene TRBJ1-1; D might be TRBD1 (5 bases). The sequenced sample was PBMCs. The receptor was derived from a man aged 40-55 years in good health and CMV-seronegative. DNA for the CDR3: TGTGCCAGCAGCCCTCTCGGGACTACGGACACTGAAGCTTTCTTT. Amino acid sequence: CASSPLGTTDTEAFF.